This TCR beta chain stems from a study of T cells after yellow fever vaccination. The CDR3 sequence is 14 residues long. Germline loops: CDR1 SGHDT, CDR2 YYEEEE. The J segment lost 5 bases and the V segment lost 8 bases, leaving 10 bases of the junction unmatched. This clonotype was counted only a few times. What it recognizes is unknown. Whole-study findings and limits: Subsequent booster samples again held most clones from primary vaccination (96% CD4, nearly 90% CD8).

TCRdb re-analysed the 5' RACE reads in MiXCR, keeping a single row per CDR3 protein. The table lists 300,000 to 400,000 distinct CDR3 sequences, more than 8.5% of them singletons. This sequence joins TRBV5-6 and TRBJ2-1; 7 bases match TRBD1. The source was PBMCs, collected on the day of the first yellow fever vaccination. The sequence derives from a man aged 18 to 29 who received the YFV17D yellow fever vaccine. The CDR3 here is CARGPPGQHNEQFF. The CDR3 DNA follows: TGTGCCAGGGGCCCCCCGGGACAGCACAATGAGCAGTTCTTC.